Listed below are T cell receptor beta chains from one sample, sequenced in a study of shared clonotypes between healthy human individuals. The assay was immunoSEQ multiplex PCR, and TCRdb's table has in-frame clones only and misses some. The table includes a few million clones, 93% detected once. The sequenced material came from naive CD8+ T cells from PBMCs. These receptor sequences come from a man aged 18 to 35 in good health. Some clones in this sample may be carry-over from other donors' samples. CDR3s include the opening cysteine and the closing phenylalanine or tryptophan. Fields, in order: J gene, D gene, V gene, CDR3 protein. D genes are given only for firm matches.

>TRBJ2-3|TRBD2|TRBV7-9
CASSWLAGASTDTQYF
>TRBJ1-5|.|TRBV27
CASSLWAGGSNQPQHF
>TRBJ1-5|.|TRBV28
CASSFLGNQPQHF
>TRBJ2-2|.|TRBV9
CASSVVLNSGNTGELFF
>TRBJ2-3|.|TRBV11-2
CASSPRGDTQYF
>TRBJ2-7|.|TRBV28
CASSLDRGVQFYEQYF
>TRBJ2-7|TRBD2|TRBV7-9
CASSPVGGSYEQYF
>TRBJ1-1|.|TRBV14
CASSHGQNTEAFF
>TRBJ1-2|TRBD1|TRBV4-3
CASSLETGQGLDGYTF
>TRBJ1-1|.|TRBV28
CASSLLWGSTEAFF
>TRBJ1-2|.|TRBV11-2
CASSEGGYGYTF
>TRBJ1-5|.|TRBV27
CASSPGTYNEPQHF
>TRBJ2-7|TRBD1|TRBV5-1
CASSLWQGAGEQYF
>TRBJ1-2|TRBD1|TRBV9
CASSGSRTGGNYGYTF
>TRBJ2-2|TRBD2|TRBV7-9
CASSLPPGLAGANTGELFF
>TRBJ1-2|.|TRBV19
CASNSPYYGYTF
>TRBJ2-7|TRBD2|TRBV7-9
CASSLRPAGGTDEQYF
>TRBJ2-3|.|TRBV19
CASSPRGGVTDTQYF
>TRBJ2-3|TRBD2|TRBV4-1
CASSPTLLAGDTQYF
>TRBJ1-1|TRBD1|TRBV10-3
CAISAATGSTNTEAFF
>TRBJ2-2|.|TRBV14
CASSQLRNTGELFF
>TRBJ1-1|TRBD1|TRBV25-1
CASTRDRGTEAFF
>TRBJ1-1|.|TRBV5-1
CASSLFELEGAFF
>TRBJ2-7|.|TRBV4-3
CASSQGIVSSYEQYF
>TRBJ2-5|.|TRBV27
CASRGGQGPGGTQYF
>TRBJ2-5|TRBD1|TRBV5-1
CASSRTTGGETQYF
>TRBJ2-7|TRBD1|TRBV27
CASSHGTGAYEQYF
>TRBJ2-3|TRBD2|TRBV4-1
CASSQGGGRTQYF
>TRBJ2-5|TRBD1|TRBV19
CASSPIRDRARETQYF
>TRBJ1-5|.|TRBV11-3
CASNDNRRHSNQPQHF
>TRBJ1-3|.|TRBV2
CASVRFGGTSTSGNTIYF
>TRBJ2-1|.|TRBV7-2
CASSLPGLFNEQFF
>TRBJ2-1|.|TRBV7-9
CASSLAPYSYNEQFF
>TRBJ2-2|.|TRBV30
CAWSNDRDIYTGELFF
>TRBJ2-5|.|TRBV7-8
CASSLQGPEETQYF
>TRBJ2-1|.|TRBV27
CASSSLQGRVRNEQFF
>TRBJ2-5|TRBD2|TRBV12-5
CASSTSGSWETQYF
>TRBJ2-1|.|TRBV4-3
CASSQEDGIYNEQFF
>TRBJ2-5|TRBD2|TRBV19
CASSATSGSAGETQYF
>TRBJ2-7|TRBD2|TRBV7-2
CASRYSPTSGFEQYF
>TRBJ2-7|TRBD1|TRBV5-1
CASSLGWTGGLDEQYF
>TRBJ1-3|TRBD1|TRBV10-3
CAISAGTGAGNTIYF
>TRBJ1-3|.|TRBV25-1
CASSEVGEGNTIYF
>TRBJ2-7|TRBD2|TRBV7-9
CASSSSGGTYEQYF
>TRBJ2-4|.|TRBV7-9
CASSRGIGAKNIQYF
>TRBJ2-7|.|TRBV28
CASSDNYEQYF
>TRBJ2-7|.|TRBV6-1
CASRGYEQYF
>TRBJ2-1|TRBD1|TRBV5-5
CASSPDRVYNEQFF
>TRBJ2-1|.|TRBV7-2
CASSFPPEANEQFF
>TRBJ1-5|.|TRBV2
CASSEEGVQPQHF
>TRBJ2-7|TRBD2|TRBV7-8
CASSSGLSYEQYF
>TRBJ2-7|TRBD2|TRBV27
CASWAGGEQYF
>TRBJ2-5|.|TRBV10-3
CAISESILVETQYF
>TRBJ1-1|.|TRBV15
CATSGGEGGTEAFF
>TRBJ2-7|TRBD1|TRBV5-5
CASSLSGTANYEQYF
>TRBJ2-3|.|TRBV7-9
CASSSAEVTDTQYF